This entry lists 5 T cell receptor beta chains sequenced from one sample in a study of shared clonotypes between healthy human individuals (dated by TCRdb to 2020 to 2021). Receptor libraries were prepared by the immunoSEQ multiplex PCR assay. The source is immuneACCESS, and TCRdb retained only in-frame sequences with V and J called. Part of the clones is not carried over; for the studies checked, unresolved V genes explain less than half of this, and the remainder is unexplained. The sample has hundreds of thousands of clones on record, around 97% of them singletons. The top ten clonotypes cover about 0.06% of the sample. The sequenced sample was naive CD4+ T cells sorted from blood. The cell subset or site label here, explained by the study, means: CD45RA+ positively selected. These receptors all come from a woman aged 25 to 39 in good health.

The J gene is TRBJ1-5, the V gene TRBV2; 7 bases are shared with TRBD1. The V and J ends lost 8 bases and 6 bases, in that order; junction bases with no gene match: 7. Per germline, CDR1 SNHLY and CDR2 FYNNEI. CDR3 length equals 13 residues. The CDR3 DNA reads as TGTGCCAGCTCTGAGGGGGCCGGTCAGCCCCAGCATTTT. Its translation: CASSEGAGQPQHF.

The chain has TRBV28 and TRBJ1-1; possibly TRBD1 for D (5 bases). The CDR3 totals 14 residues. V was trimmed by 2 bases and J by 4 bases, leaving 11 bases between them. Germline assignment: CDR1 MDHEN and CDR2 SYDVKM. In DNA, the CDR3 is TGTGCCAGCAGTTTACAGGGAGGAGGCACTGAAGCTTTCTTT. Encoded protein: CASSLQGGGTEAFF.

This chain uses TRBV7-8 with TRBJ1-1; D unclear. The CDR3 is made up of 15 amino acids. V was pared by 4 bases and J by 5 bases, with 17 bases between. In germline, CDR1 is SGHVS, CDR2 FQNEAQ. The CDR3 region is CASSSRGGWWTEAFF. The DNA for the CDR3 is TGTGCCAGCAGCTCCCGCGGAGGATGGTGGACTGAAGCTTTCTTT.

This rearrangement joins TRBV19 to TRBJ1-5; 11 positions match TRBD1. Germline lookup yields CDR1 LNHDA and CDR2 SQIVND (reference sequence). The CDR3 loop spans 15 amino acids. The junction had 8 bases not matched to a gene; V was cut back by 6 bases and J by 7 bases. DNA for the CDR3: TGTGCCAGTAGCAGGACAGGGGGCGCCCGACAGCCCCAGCATTTT. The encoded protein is CASSRTGGARQPQHF.

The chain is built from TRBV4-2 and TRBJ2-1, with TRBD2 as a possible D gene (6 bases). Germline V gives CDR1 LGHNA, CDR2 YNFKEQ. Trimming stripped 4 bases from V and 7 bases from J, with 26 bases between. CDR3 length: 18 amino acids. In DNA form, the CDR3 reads TGTGCCAGCAGCCTCAATCCTAGCGCGGGAATCTTTACAAATGAGCAGTTCTTC. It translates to CASSLNPSAGIFTNEQFF.